A single sample is the source of the 17 T cell receptor beta chains below, sequenced in a study of blood T cell repertoires in COVID-19. Only in-frame clones appear in the TCRdb table, and some are missing; sequencing was by immunoSEQ multiplex PCR. The sample shows roughly 330,000 clones, approximately 90% of them seen only once. Material: peripheral blood. All receptors derive from a woman aged 45-65 years with active or convalescent COVID-19.

This clone was seen a single time. The chain links TRBV6-5 to TRBJ2-1, with 10 bases fitting TRBD2. The CDR3 extends over 12 amino acids. Germline assignment: CDR1 MNHEY and CDR2 SVGAGI. The V gene end was trimmed by 10 bases and the J gene end by 11 bases; junction bases not matched to a gene: 8. CDR3 nucleotide sequence: TGTGCCACCGGGTCTAGCGGGAGTAAGCAGTTCTTC. Its translation: CATGSSGSKQFF.

The V call is TRBV30, the J call TRBJ2-3; tentatively, D is TRBD1 (5 bases). With 0 bases removed from V and 0 bases from J, the gap between germline ends came to 10 bases. Germline CDR1 reads GTSNPN; CDR2 reads SVGIG (reference sequence). The length of the CDR3 is 15 residues. The CDR3 region is CAWSVRGSSTDTQYF. As DNA, the CDR3 is TGTGCCTGGAGTGTAAGGGGATCGAGCACAGATACGCAGTATTTT. Drawing the rest from reference TRBV30 and TRBJ2-3, the complete variable domain is SQTIHQWPATLVQPVGSPLSLECTVEGTSNPNLYWYRQAAGRGLQLLFYSVGIGQISSEVPQNLSASRPQDRQFILSSKKLLLSDSGFYLCAWSVRGSSTDTQYFGPGTRLTVL.

V usage is TRBV28 and J usage is TRBJ1-6, with unresolved D. Deletions cut 3 bases from V and 6 bases from J, with 9 bases between. The CDR3 is made up of 14 amino acids. Germline values: CDR1 MDHEN, CDR2 SYDVKM. The CDR3 is CASSLSSANSPLHF. CDR3 in DNA: TGTGCCAGCAGTTTGAGCTCCGCTAATTCACCCCTCCACTTT.

J is TRBJ2-7 and V is TRBV7-9; no clear D gene. In germline, CDR1 is SEHNR, CDR2 FQNEAQ (reference sequence). Trimming cost V 5 bases and J 6 bases, with 14 bases left between them. The CDR3 is 13 residues long. Here the CDR3 reads CASSRDVGFEQYF. For the CDR3, the DNA is TGTGCCAGCAGCAGAGATGTCGGTTTCGAGCAGTACTTC.

The rearrangement uses TRBV5-1 and TRBJ1-1; 8 positions match TRBD1. J lost 4 bases, V lost 5 bases, and 10 bases had no gene match. This CDR3 has 15 amino acids. Germline V gene sequence: CDR1 SGHRS, CDR2 YFSETQ. The CDR3 DNA reads as TGCGCCAGCAGTGAAAGGACAGGGTTGGGCACTGAAGCTTTCTTT. Protein: CASSERTGLGTEAFF.

The chain is built from TRBV30 and TRBJ2-1, with 8 bases matching TRBD1. The length of the CDR3 is 13 residues. Germline V lookup: CDR1 GTSNPN, CDR2 SVGIG (reference sequence). After removal of 1 base from V and 9 bases from J, the junction contained 5 bases not matched to a gene. The CDR3 bases are TGTGCCTGGAGTGGGACAGGGTACGGTGAGCAGTTCTTC. Protein: CAWSGTGYGEQFF.

The table lists this clone with a few counts. This chain uses TRBV10-2 with TRBJ1-5; TRBD1 is a possible D gene (5 bases). The CDR3 is 14 amino acids. CDR1 and CDR2 (germline): WSHSY, SAAADI. With 0 bases removed from V and 7 bases from J, the gap between germline ends came to 10 bases. The CDR3 sequence: CASSESPGQQPQHF. The DNA of the CDR3 is TGCGCCAGCAGTGAGTCGCCAGGGCAACAGCCCCAGCATTTT.

This rearrangement joins TRBV2 to TRBJ2-2, with 7 bases aligning to TRBD1. Trimming at V came to 6 bases and at J to 3 bases, leaving 7 bases not matched to a gene. The CDR3 has 15 residues. The germline CDR1 and CDR2 sequences are SNHLY and FYNNEI. CDR3 in amino acids: CASRHRDSYTGELFF. CDR3 nucleotides: TGTGCCAGCAGGCACCGGGACAGCTACACCGGGGAGCTGTTTTTT.

This clone has a single count. The junction shows a germline mismatch at one end, possibly a read error. J is TRBJ2-1 and V is TRBV3-1 (or the pseudogene TRBV3-2); 14 bases agree with TRBD2. CDR1 LGHDT and CDR2 YNNKEL come from the germline V gene (reference sequence). The CDR3 sequence is 13 residues long. CDR3: CASSPGTSGSQVF. The CDR3 region has the DNA TGTGCCAGCAGCCCCGGGACTAGCGGGAGTCAGGTCTTC.

This clone has a handful of counts. The V gene is TRBV5-1, the J gene TRBJ1-6; D ambiguous. CDR3 length equals 16 residues. Per the germline V gene, CDR1 is SGHRS and CDR2 is YFSETQ. V was shortened by 0 bases and J by 8 bases, with 15 bases between the two germline ends. As DNA, the CDR3 is TGCGCCAGCAGCTTGGGGAGCGGGGTGGGGTATTCACCCCTCCACTTT. Amino acids: CASSLGSGVGYSPLHF.

V gene TRBV14 combines with J gene TRBJ1-2; the D is unclear. From germline, CDR1 is SGHDN and CDR2 FVKESK. The CDR3 consists of 15 residues. V gave up 1 base and J gave up 4 bases, with 13 bases separating them. The CDR3 here is CASSQGAPGSYGYTF. DNA for the CDR3: TGTGCCAGCAGCCAAGGGGCGCCCGGTAGCTATGGCTACACCTTC.

About this clone itself: Other DNA sequences from this sample encode an identical CDR3 as well. The chain carries TRBV29-1 and TRBJ1-4; 8 positions match TRBD1. CDR3 size: 13 residues. Germline V CDR1 and CDR2: SQVTM, ANQGSEA. Losses at the gene ends were 1 base for V and 5 bases for J; bases not matched to a gene: 0. The CDR3 DNA sequence: TGCAGCGTTGAAGGGACAGGGAATGAAAAACTGTTTTTT. Its translation: CSVEGTGNEKLFF.

J is TRBJ2-3 and V is TRBV30; 8 bases align to TRBD2. The CDR3 contains 12 residues. With V trimmed by 2 bases and J by 9 bases, 4 bases remained unmatched. CDR1 and CDR2 (germline): GTSNPN, SVGIG (reference sequence). The CDR3 spells CAWSRAGGTQYF. The CDR3 region has the DNA TGTGCCTGGAGTCGGGCGGGAGGAACGCAGTATTTT.

The table lists this clone with a few counts. The chain links TRBV15 to TRBJ1-1; D perhaps matches TRBD1 (5 bases). The V gene's germline CDR1 is LNHNV and CDR2 YYDKDF (reference sequence). V was shortened by 7 bases and J by 1 base, with 10 bases between the two germline ends. The CDR3 contains 13 residues. The CDR3 region is CATTTGQNTEAFF. In DNA form, the CDR3 reads TGTGCCACCACCACTGGACAGAACACTGAAGCTTTCTTT.

This rearrangement joins TRBV7-2 to TRBJ2-1; 13 bases fit TRBD2. The germline V gene encodes CDR1 SGHTA and CDR2 FQGNSA. The trim removed 5 bases at V and 6 bases at J, leaving 4 bases unmatched. The CDR3 extends over 15 amino acids. CDR3 in amino acids: CASSLTSGGANEQFF. Written as DNA, the CDR3 is TGTGCCAGCAGCCTAACTAGCGGGGGGGCCAATGAGCAGTTCTTC.

J is TRBJ1-2 and V is TRBV30; 7 bases agree with TRBD1. The CDR3 loop spans 13 amino acids. The V gene's germline CDR1 is GTSNPN and CDR2 SVGIG (reference sequence). J lost 2 bases, V lost 8 bases, and 8 bases had no gene match. The DNA of the CDR3 is TGTGCCAAGATGACAGGGACAAACTATGGCTACACCTTC. Its translation is CAKMTGTNYGYTF.

This rearrangement joins TRBV19 to TRBJ1-2; 10 bases match TRBD1. The CDR3 totals 16 residues. The V segment lost 5 bases and the J segment 3 bases; nucleotides outside the gene matches: 9. Germline CDR1 LNHDA, CDR2 SQIVND (reference sequence). The CDR3 loop is CASSLRQGAFYYGYTF. DNA of the CDR3: TGTGCCAGTAGTCTGCGACAGGGGGCCTTCTACTATGGCTACACCTTC.